This T cell receptor beta chain is from a study of cytomegalovirus exposure and HLA in healthy donors. Whole-study context: One earlier analysis, a look at about 179 million T cells, found 117 million unique TCR beta sequences.

V was trimmed by 4 bases and J by 10 bases, leaving 14 bases between them. This CDR3 spans 13 amino acids. Germline V lookup: CDR1 MNHEY, CDR2 SVGAGI. Study results and caveats: Reportedly, TCR beta sequences accurately predicted HLA-A and HLA-B alleles in most subjects. It was reportedly the case that the classifier diagnosed cytomegalovirus status with high specificity and sensitivity. A missense variant in DCLRE1C was later tied to TCR beta V- and J-gene trimming.

60 Vbeta and 13 Jbeta primers were used in PCR. Using immunoSEQ multiplex PCR, the repertoire was profiled, and TCRdb retains in-frame clones only, with some absent. The data show under 150,000 clones, roughly 78% seen once. In regard to this clone: Its antigen is not identified.

This clonotype was obtained from a woman aged 35 to 49 in good health and CMV-seronegative. The source material was PBMCs. The V gene is TRBV6-5, the J gene TRBJ1-5; TRBD1 is a possible D gene (6 bases). The CDR3 protein is CASSSATGPPQHF. For the CDR3, the DNA is TGTGCCAGCAGTTCGGCGACAGGTCCACCCCAGCATTTT.